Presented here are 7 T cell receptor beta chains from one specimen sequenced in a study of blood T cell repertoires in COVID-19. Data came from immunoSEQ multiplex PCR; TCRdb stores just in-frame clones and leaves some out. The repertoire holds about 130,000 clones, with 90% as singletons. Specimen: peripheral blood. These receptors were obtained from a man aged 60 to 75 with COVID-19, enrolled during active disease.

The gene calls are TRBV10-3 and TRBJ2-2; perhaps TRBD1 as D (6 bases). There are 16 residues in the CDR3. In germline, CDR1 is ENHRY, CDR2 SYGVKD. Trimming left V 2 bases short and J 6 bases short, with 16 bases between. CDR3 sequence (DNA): TGTGCCATCAGTGAGCGCAGGGGCTTAAGCGCCGGGGAGCTGTTTTTT. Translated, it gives CAISERRGLSAGELFF.

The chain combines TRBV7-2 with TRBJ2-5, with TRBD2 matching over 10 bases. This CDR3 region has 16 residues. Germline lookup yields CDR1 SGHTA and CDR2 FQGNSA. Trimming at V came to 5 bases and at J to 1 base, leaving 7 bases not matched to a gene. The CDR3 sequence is CASSPGLAGGQETQYF. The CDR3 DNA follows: TGTGCCAGCAGCCCTGGCTTAGCGGGAGGCCAAGAGACCCAGTACTTC.

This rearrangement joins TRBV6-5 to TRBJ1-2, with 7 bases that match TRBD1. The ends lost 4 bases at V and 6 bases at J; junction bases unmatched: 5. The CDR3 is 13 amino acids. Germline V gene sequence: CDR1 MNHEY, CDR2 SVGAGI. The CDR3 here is CASSSTGADGYTF. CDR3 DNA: TGTGCCAGCAGTTCTACAGGGGCCGATGGCTACACCTTC.

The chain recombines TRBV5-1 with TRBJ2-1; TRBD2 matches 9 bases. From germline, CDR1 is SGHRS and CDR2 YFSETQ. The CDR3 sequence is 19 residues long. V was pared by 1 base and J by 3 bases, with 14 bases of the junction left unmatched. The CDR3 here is CASSLRAGASGAVYNEQFF. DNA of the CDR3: TGCGCCAGCAGCTTGAGGGCAGGAGCTAGCGGGGCTGTCTACAATGAGCAGTTCTTC.

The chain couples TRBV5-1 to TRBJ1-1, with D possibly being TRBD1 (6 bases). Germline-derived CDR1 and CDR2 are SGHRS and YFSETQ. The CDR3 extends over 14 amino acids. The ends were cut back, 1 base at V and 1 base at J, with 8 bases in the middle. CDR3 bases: TGCGCCAGCAGCTTGACAGGGAGGAACACTGAAGCTTTCTTT. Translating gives CASSLTGRNTEAFF.

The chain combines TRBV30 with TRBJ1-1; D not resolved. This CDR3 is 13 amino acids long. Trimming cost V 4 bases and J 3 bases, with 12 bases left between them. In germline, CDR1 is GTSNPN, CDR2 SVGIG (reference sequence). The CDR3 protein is CAWIRGFYTEAFF. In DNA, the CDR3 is TGTGCCTGGATTCGAGGGTTTTACACTGAAGCTTTCTTT.

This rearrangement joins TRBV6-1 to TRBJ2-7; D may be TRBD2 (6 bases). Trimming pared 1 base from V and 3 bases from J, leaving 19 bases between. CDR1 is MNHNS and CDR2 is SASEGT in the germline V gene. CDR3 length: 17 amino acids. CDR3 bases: TGTGCCAGCAGTGAAGGCCCACCGGGACTGGGTGGCTACGAGCAGTACTTC. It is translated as CASSEGPPGLGGYEQYF.